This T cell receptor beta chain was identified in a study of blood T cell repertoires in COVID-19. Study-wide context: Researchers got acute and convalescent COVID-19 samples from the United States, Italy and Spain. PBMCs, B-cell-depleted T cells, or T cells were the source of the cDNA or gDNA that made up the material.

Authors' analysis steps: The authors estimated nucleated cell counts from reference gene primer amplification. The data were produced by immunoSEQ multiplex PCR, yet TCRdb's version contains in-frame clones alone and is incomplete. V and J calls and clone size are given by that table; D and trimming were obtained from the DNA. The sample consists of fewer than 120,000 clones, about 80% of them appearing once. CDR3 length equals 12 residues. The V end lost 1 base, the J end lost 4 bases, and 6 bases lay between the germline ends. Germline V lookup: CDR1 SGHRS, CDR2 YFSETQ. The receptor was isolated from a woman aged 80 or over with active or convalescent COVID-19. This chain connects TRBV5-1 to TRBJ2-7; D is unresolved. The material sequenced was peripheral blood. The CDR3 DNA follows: TGCGCCAGCAGCTTGACCCTATACGAGCAGTACTTC. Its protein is CASSLTLYEQYF. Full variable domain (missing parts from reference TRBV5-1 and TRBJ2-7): KAGVTQTPRYLIKTRGQQVTLSCSPISGHRSVSWYQQTPGQGLQFLFEYFSETQRNKGNFPGRFSGRQFSNSRSEMNVSTLELGDSALYLCASSLTLYEQYFGPGTRLTVT.